This TCR beta chain appears in the sequencing data of a study of response to subunit inactivated influenza vaccine (dated by TCRdb to between 2017 and 2018). Regarding the research as a whole: To follow how T cells responded to a trivalent subunit inactivated influenza vaccine, the researchers relied on deep quantitative profiling of the T cell receptor repertoire.

From cysteine to phenylalanine, the CDR3 is 16 amino acids long. Only CDR3 DNA remains: 48 bases, in frame from the first base. The germline V gene (reference sequence) sets CDR1 to DFQATT and CDR2 to SNEGSKA. Trimming leaves V shorter by 1 base and J shorter by 0 bases, with the junction holding 7 bases beyond the gene matches. Library creation used RT-PCR. Sequencing instrument: Illumina HiSeq 2500. TCRdb's own reprocessing of the public reads used fastp at Q25 and MiXCR and kept productive beta chains. Rows merge per CDR3 protein into single entries with the most common DNA and genes. This sample has around 530,000 distinct CDR3 sequences in its table, and approximately 15% of those were observed once. In total, the top ten clones hold 2.5% to 3.5% of the sample. Overall study outcomes, separate from this receptor: According to the authors, only a limited number of new T cells may be recruited by each seasonal influenza vaccination.

This clonotype was counted between two and nine times. Its antigen target is currently unknown. Base-call qualities are not available, and no considerably larger clone is one nucleotide away. This specimen consisted of CD4+ T cells sorted from PBMCs, obtained less than 25 months after vaccination. This TCR came from a man aged 45 to 75 who received an inactivated influenza vaccine. Donor details come from another sample of the same person, matched by shared clones. This sequence uses TRBV20-1 and TRBJ2-7, with TRBD2 identical over 9 junction bases. The sequence in DNA is TGCAGTGCTAGAGGCTTAGCGGGGGATACCTCCTACGAGCAGTACTTC. This encodes CSARGLAGDTSYEQYF.